Following are 3 T cell receptor beta chains from one sample sequenced in a study of blood T cell repertoires in COVID-19. Sequenced by immunoSEQ multiplex PCR; TCRdb stores in-frame clones only, minus some. The data contain tens of thousands of clones, approximately 87% of them singletons. Sequencing used peripheral blood. Receptors originate from a human donor in a cohort sampled during active COVID-19.

The chain has TRBV19 and TRBJ2-7, with 10 bases that match TRBD1. The CDR3 has 13 amino acids. Per germline, CDR1 LNHDA and CDR2 SQIVND (reference sequence). V lost 6 bases, J lost 4 bases, and 3 bases stayed unmatched. The CDR3 DNA reads as TGTGCCAGTAGCTGGACAGGGGGTTACGAGCAGTACTTC. The encoded protein is CASSWTGGYEQYF.

The rearrangement uses TRBV15 and TRBJ1-6; no clear D gene. CDR3 length: 13 amino acids. V gave up 5 bases and J gave up 5 bases, with 7 bases separating them. Looked up from germline, CDR1 is LNHNV and CDR2 is YYDKDF (reference sequence). The CDR3 coding sequence is TGTGCCACCAGCCTGCTAGATAATTCACCCCTCCACTTT. Protein product: CATSLLDNSPLHF.

This chain links TRBV5-6 with TRBJ2-1; 8 bases match TRBD1. Germline loops: CDR1 SGHDT, CDR2 YYEEEE. The CDR3 is 15 residues long. V trimming: 4 bases; J trimming: 3 bases; junction bases outside the gene matches: 6. The chain's CDR3 is CASSTGTGFYNEQFF. CDR3 sequence (DNA): TGTGCCAGCAGCACCGGGACAGGCTTCTACAATGAGCAGTTCTTC. The full variable domain, completed using reference TRBV5-6 and TRBJ2-1, is DAGVTQSPTHLIKTRGQQVTLRCSPKSGHDTVSWYQQALGQGPQFIFQYYEEEERQRGNFPDRFSGHQFPNYSSELNVNALLLGDSALYLCASSTGTGFYNEQFFGPGTRLTVL.